This TCR beta chain was captured in a study of breast tumors, draining lymph nodes, adjacent tissues. This clonotype has only a few counts. This CDR3 comprises 13 residues. J was trimmed by 2 bases and V by 5 bases; bases with no gene match: 2. CDR1 is SGHKS, CDR2 YYEKEE, per germline (reference sequence). TCRdb reanalysed the multiplex PCR reads using MiXCR and keeps one entry per CDR3 protein. This table holds tens of thousands of distinct CDR3 sequences, around 60% found once. This sequence joins TRBV5-5 and TRBJ2-7; TRBD1 matches at 9 bases. Specimen: breast tumor tissue. The clonotype was recovered from a female donor with breast cancer. Some clones in this sample may be carry-over from other donors' samples. The CDR3 loop is CASRRTGAYEQYF. For the CDR3, the DNA is TGTGCCAGCAGGAGGACAGGGGCCTACGAGCAGTACTTC.